Below are 29 T cell receptor beta chains sequenced from a single sample in a study of blood T cell repertoires in COVID-19. Assay: immunoSEQ multiplex PCR; the TCRdb copy retains only in-frame clones and omits some. Here the sample spans about 280,000 clones, more than 75% being singletons. Sequenced sample: peripheral blood. Receptors were obtained from a woman in her 30s who had recovered from COVID-19.

The V call is TRBV3-1 (or the pseudogene TRBV3-2), the J call TRBJ2-5, with D perhaps matching TRBD2 (5 bases). Trimming pared 6 bases from V and 1 base from J, leaving 18 bases between. Germline V gene sequence: CDR1 LGHDT, CDR2 YNNKEL (reference sequence). The CDR3 runs 16 residues. The CDR3 nucleotides read TGTGCCAGCAGTCTTAACTGGGGAGAGCGCCAAGAGACCCAGTACTTC. Translation: CASSLNWGERQETQYF.

The genes are TRBV5-1 and TRBJ1-4; TRBD1 might be the D (6 bases). Germline assignment: CDR1 SGHRS and CDR2 YFSETQ. There are 16 residues in the CDR3. The germline V and J ends were trimmed by 4 bases and 7 bases, with 20 bases remaining between them. In DNA form, the CDR3 reads TGCGCCAGCAGCGAATATTCCGGGACAACGGGTGAAAAACTGTTTTTT. Protein: CASSEYSGTTGEKLFF.

In this sample, this clone turned up a few times. This chain joins TRBV7-9 and TRBJ1-3, with D perhaps TRBD1 (6 bases). This CDR3 is 17 amino acids long. Germline V gene lookup returns CDR1 SEHNR and CDR2 FQNEAQ (reference sequence). V was trimmed by 0 bases and J by 1 base, leaving 13 bases between them. The CDR3 coding sequence is TGTGCCAGCAGCTTAGCCTCAATTCAGGGGTCTGGAAACACCATATATTTT. Translation: CASSLASIQGSGNTIYF. The full variable domain, completed using reference TRBV7-9 and TRBJ1-3, is DTGVSQNPRHKITKRGQNVTFRCDPISEHNRLYWYRQTLGQGPEFLTYFQNEAQLEKSRLLSDRFSAERPKGSFSTLEIQRTEQGDSAMYLCASSLASIQGSGNTIYFGEGSWLTVV.

Only one count was recorded for this clone. The chain carries TRBV30 and TRBJ1-6; D is unresolved. Trimming removed 6 bases at V and 6 bases at J, with 9 bases between. Germline CDR1 reads GTSNPN; CDR2 reads SVGIG (reference sequence). The CDR3 extends over 12 amino acids. CDR3 in DNA: TGTGCCTGCGCGCGAGCTAATTCACCCCTCCACTTT. Protein: CACARANSPLHF. The whole variable domain, filled in from reference TRBV30 and TRBJ1-6, reads SQTIHQWPATLVQPVGSPLSLECTVEGTSNPNLYWYRQAAGRGLQLLFYSVGIGQISSEVPQNLSASRPQDRQFILSSKKLLLSDSGFYLCACARANSPLHFGNGTRLTVT.

The gene calls are TRBV19 and TRBJ2-1, with D unresolved. The CDR3 is made up of 14 amino acids. Germline loops: CDR1 LNHDA, CDR2 SQIVND (reference sequence). The V end was cut by 5 bases, the J end by 0 bases, with 8 bases between. The CDR3 DNA reads as TGTGCCAGTAGTGTCGGTGGCTCCTACAATGAGCAGTTCTTC. This encodes CASSVGGSYNEQFF.

This sequence joins TRBV7-9 and TRBJ1-4, with 12 bases that match TRBD1. The trim removed 5 bases at V and 5 bases at J, leaving 6 bases unmatched. The CDR3 covers 16 residues. Germline-derived CDR1 and CDR2 are SEHNR and FQNEAQ (reference sequence). The DNA of the CDR3 is TGTGCCAGCAGCCCTGGGACAGGGGGCCGGAATGAAAAACTGTTTTTT. Its protein product is CASSPGTGGRNEKLFF.

J is TRBJ1-1 and V is TRBV5-1; D is unresolved. CDR1 SGHRS and CDR2 YFSETQ come from the germline V gene. The CDR3 sequence is 13 residues long. The V end was cut by 1 base, the J end by 3 bases, with 7 bases between. The CDR3 region has the DNA TGCGCCAGCAGCTTGCTAGCTTACACTGAAGCTTTCTTT. Protein product: CASSLLAYTEAFF.

V is TRBV18 and J is TRBJ1-1; D remains unclear. Trimming took 5 bases from V and 4 from J, leaving 14 bases between them. Germline V gene lookup returns CDR1 KGHSH and CDR2 LQKENI. This CDR3 contains 14 residues. DNA for the CDR3: TGTGCCAGCTCAAAAGCGGAATTGGGCACTGAAGCTTTCTTT. Its translation is CASSKAELGTEAFF.

The chain combines TRBV3-1 (or the pseudogene TRBV3-2) with TRBJ2-3; D unresolved. Germline V CDR1 and CDR2: LGHDT, YNNKEL (reference sequence). The CDR3 has 15 residues. V gave up 3 bases and J gave up 5 bases, with 15 bases separating them. The CDR3 nucleotides read TGTGCCAGCAGCCATCAGCCTTGTCCGGGAGATACGCAGTATTTT. This gives the protein CASSHQPCPGDTQYF.

This chain joins TRBV5-1 and TRBJ2-5; 11 positions agree with TRBD2. This CDR3 comprises 13 residues. Losses at the gene ends were 4 bases for V and 5 bases for J; bases not matched to a gene: 1. Per germline, CDR1 SGHRS and CDR2 YFSETQ. CDR3: CASSRLAGETQYF. The CDR3 coding sequence is TGCGCCAGCAGCAGACTAGCGGGGGAGACCCAGTACTTC.

This clone was found once. This chain uses TRBV19 with TRBJ2-2; TRBD1 might be the D (5 bases). The germline V gene encodes CDR1 LNHDA and CDR2 SQIVND (reference sequence). Between the trimmed V and J ends, which lost 7 bases and 4 bases, there was a span of 13 bases. The CDR3 totals 14 residues. The CDR3 DNA is TGTGCCAGTAAGACAGATCGAGGCACCGGGGAGCTGTTTTTT. Residues: CASKTDRGTGELFF.

The gene calls are TRBV5-6 and TRBJ2-1; possibly TRBD1 for D (5 bases). CDR1 is SGHDT, CDR2 YYEEEE, per germline. The V gene lost 7 bases and the J gene lost 4 bases, with 27 bases spanning the gap. The CDR3 runs 18 residues. The CDR3 nucleotides are TGTGCCAGCTTGGCGGCAGGGTTGAGCCACTCGCTTTACAATGAGCAGTTCTTC. Translation: CASLAAGLSHSLYNEQFF.

The genes are TRBV4-3 and TRBJ2-1; D might be TRBD2 (7 bases). V was trimmed by 4 bases and J by 9 bases, leaving 16 bases between them. Germline V lookup: CDR1 LGHNA, CDR2 YSLEER. CDR3 length: 14 residues. CDR3 coding DNA: TGCGCCAGCAGCCCTAGGGGGGGGGCGGGTGAGCAGTTCTTC. Translated, it gives CASSPRGGAGEQFF.

The table lists this clone with a few counts. The chain is built from TRBV19 and TRBJ1-3, with unresolved D. CDR1 and CDR2 (germline): LNHDA, SQIVND (reference sequence). This CDR3 comprises 15 residues. V lost 8 bases to trimming and J lost 1 base, with 15 bases between them. CDR3 nucleotide sequence: TGTGCCAGTTTTCTTCGAACGACATCTGGAAACACCATATATTTT. Encoded protein: CASFLRTTSGNTIYF.

CDR3 in amino acids: CASSLEGAAGANVLTF. The CDR3 DNA reads TGTGCCAGCAGCTTAGAGGGGGCTGCTGGGGCCAACGTCCTGACTTTC. The chain joins TRBV13 to TRBJ2-6, with 7 bases identical to TRBD1. This CDR3 comprises 16 residues. CDR1 and CDR2 from the germline V gene are PRHDT and FYEKMQ (reference sequence). J lost 2 bases, V lost 1 base, and 2 bases had no gene match. The variable domain in full, with the rest retrieved from reference TRBV13 and TRBJ2-6, is AAGVIQSPRHLIKEKRETATLKCYPIPRHDTVYWYQQGPGQDPQFLISFYEKMQSDKGSIPDRFSAQQFSDYHSELNMSSLELGDSALYFCASSLEGAAGANVLTFGAGSRLTVL.

This chain joins TRBV6-2 or TRBV6-3 and TRBJ2-4, with TRBD2 matching over 11 bases. Germline values: CDR1 MNHEY, CDR2 SVGEGT. Losses at the gene ends were 6 bases for V and 0 bases for J; bases not matched to a gene: 10. The CDR3 loop spans 18 amino acids. The CDR3 nucleotides are TGTGCCAGCAGCCGCCGACTAGCGGGACTCCTAGCCAAAAACATTCAGTACTTC. Translating it yields CASSRRLAGLLAKNIQYF.

This chain links TRBV7-6 with TRBJ1-4; TRBD1 matches at 7 bases. The CDR3 is made up of 15 amino acids. CDR1 is SGHVS and CDR2 is FNYEAQ in the germline V gene. Trimming removed 6 bases from V and 10 bases from J; junction bases left unmatched: 14. The CDR3 loop reads CASRRPGSNRGKLFF. In DNA, the CDR3 is TGTGCCAGCAGACGGCCCGGGAGCAACAGGGGAAAACTGTTTTTT.

The chain employs TRBV19 and TRBJ1-1; D remains ambiguous. This CDR3 is built from 14 residues. V lost 7 bases and J lost 4, with 16 bases in between. CDR1 LNHDA and CDR2 SQIVND come from the germline V gene (reference sequence). CDR3 in DNA: TGTGCCAGTACCCCCCACGGAGTGGGCACTGAAGCTTTCTTT. Protein: CASTPHGVGTEAFF.

The table lists this clone with a count of one. The chain combines TRBV13 with TRBJ1-2; the D gene is possibly TRBD1 (6 bases). With 3 bases removed from V and 6 bases from J, the gap between germline ends came to 14 bases. Germline CDR1 is PRHDT and CDR2 is FYEKMQ (reference sequence). This CDR3 is built from 14 residues. CDR3 sequence reads: CASSLETGVHGYTF. In DNA, the CDR3 is TGTGCCAGCAGCTTGGAGACAGGCGTTCATGGCTACACCTTC.

The chain couples TRBV10-3 to TRBJ2-7; 7 positions match TRBD1. Unmatched junction bases numbered 8, after V lost 8 bases and J lost 1 base. The CDR3 runs 14 residues. Germline assignment: CDR1 ENHRY and CDR2 SYGVKD. The CDR3 nucleotides are TGTGCCATCTCAAGGGGGCAGGGATCCTACGAGCAGTACTTC. This codes for CAISRGQGSYEQYF.

The chain is built from TRBV19 and TRBJ1-4, with D possibly being TRBD1 (6 bases). In germline, CDR1 is LNHDA, CDR2 SQIVND (reference sequence). V lost 5 bases and J lost 8, with 15 bases in between. This CDR3 has 14 amino acids. CDR3 loop: CASSPRAGDEKLFF. As DNA, the CDR3 is TGTGCCAGTAGTCCCAGGGCAGGGGACGAAAAACTGTTTTTT.

J is TRBJ2-7 and V is TRBV27, with D possibly being TRBD2 (6 bases). Germline V lookup: CDR1 MNHEY, CDR2 SMNVEV (reference sequence). The CDR3 loop spans 16 amino acids. Between the trimmed V and J ends, which lost 7 bases and 2 bases, there was a span of 21 bases. Here the CDR3 DNA reads TGTGCCAGCACTTCCGGGACTCCTGTTTGGGCCTACGAGCAGTACTTC. This encodes CASTSGTPVWAYEQYF.

The gene calls are TRBV7-9 and TRBJ1-1, with 11 positions matching TRBD1. The ends lost 4 bases at V and 3 bases at J; junction bases unmatched: 1. The CDR3 loop spans 14 amino acids. In germline, CDR1 is SEHNR, CDR2 FQNEAQ (reference sequence). CDR3 protein: CASSWTGGDTEAFF. CDR3 DNA: TGTGCCAGCAGCTGGACAGGGGGCGACACTGAAGCTTTCTTT. The variable domain in full, with the rest retrieved from reference TRBV7-9 and TRBJ1-1, is DTGVSQNPRHKITKRGQNVTFRCDPISEHNRLYWYRQTLGQGPEFLTYFQNEAQLEKSRLLSDRFSAERPKGSFSTLEIQRTEQGDSAMYLCASSWTGGDTEAFFGQGTRLTVV.

This clone has a single count. This rearrangement joins TRBV7-8 to TRBJ1-2, with D possibly matching TRBD1 (6 bases). In germline, CDR1 is SGHVS, CDR2 FQNEAQ. Trimming stripped 1 base from V and 8 bases from J, with 17 bases between. The CDR3 covers 15 residues. Here the CDR3 reads CASSLGGGELTGYTF. DNA for the CDR3: TGTGCCAGCAGCTTAGGAGGGGGGGAACTGACAGGCTACACCTTC.

V gene TRBV12-3 or TRBV12-4 combines with J gene TRBJ2-7, with D tentatively TRBD2 (5 bases). V lost 7 bases, J lost 2 bases, and 12 bases lay in between. This CDR3 has 13 amino acids. CDR3 in DNA: TGTGCCAGCATCGGGGATCCTACCTACGAGCAGTACTTC. Translated: CASIGDPTYEQYF.

The chain couples TRBV5-5 to TRBJ2-1; TRBD1 might be the D (6 bases). V gave up 4 bases and J gave up 7 bases, with 27 bases separating them. The CDR3 has 18 amino acids. In germline, CDR1 is SGHKS, CDR2 YYEKEE (reference sequence). The CDR3 sequence is CASSGSPQTGQKANEQFF. CDR3 nucleotide sequence: TGTGCCAGCAGCGGGTCCCCTCAAACAGGGCAAAAGGCAAATGAGCAGTTCTTC.

The chain has TRBV12-3 or TRBV12-4 and TRBJ1-5; maybe TRBD1 (6 bases). V lost 6 bases, J lost 7 bases, and 10 bases lay in between. This CDR3 spans 12 amino acids. The CDR3: CASRQGGQPQHF. The CDR3 nucleotides are TGTGCCAGCAGACAGGGTGGCCAGCCCCAGCATTTT.

The chain combines TRBV29-1 with TRBJ2-7, with 8 bases that match TRBD1. The CDR3 totals 13 residues. The V segment lost 1 base and the J segment 6 bases; nucleotides outside the gene matches: 5. Germline V gene sequence: CDR1 SQVTM, CDR2 ANQGSEA. The CDR3 nucleotides read TGCAGCGTTGAAGGAGGGACAGGAGGCGAGCAGTACTTC. This codes for CSVEGGTGGEQYF.

This clone was counted a few times. The chain uses TRBV7-2 and TRBJ1-1; D remains ambiguous. Germline V gene data show CDR1 as SGHTA and CDR2 as FQGNSA. V lost 3 bases and J 6 bases, leaving 14 bases between the germline ends. This CDR3 has 14 amino acids. Written as DNA, the CDR3 is TGTGCCAGCAGCTTTTCCGGTGAACGGGCTGAAGCTTTCTTT. The encoded protein is CASSFSGERAEAFF.